This T cell receptor beta chain came from a study of CD8 T cells in ankylosing spondylitis. Study-level points and caveats: Past studies reported some motif variants in reactive arthritis synovial fluid and blood. Within peripheral blood, clones linked to disease were CD8+ and relatively rare. A motif in TCR beta, a set of several highly homologous variants, appeared characteristic of ankylosing spondylitis blood. Significantly higher representation of disease-linked clones was reported for matched ankylosing spondylitis synovial fluid.

Germline CDR1 reads SQVTM; CDR2 reads ANQGSEA. The CDR3 is 13 amino acids. The V and J ends lost 6 bases and 5 bases, in that order; junction bases with no gene match: 1. TCRdb reprocessed the 5' RACE reads with MiXCR, giving one entry per CDR3 protein. The sample yields 250,000 or so distinct CDR3 sequences, roughly 25% seen once. This clonotype has a count of ten or more. What it binds is unknown. The gene calls are TRBV29-1 and TRBJ2-1, with 13 positions matching TRBD2. Sequenced sample: blood, either unsorted or a sorted T cell fraction (not recorded which). This TCR was sampled from a male donor with ankylosing spondylitis or in good health (not recorded which). CDR3 DNA sequence: TGCAGCGTAGGGACTAGCGGGGACAATGAGCAGTTCTTC. This encodes CSVGTSGDNEQFF.